This TCR beta chain is drawn from a study (dated by TCRdb to 2014 to 2015). In terms of the full investigation: Whether tumor-infiltrating Tregs in breast cancer are recruited from blood Tregs or converted in situ from other CD4+ T cell subsets was tested.

Full-length TCR variable regions were amplified by 5' RACE PCR using constant-region reverse primers, and then by semi-nested PCR using Nested Universal Primer A. The ReliaPrep RNA Cell Miniprep System was used to extract total RNA, which was then reverse transcribed into 5'RACE-ready cDNA with the SMARTer RACE 5'/3' Kit. Multiplex adaptors were used to barcode full-length TCR alpha and beta libraries, and the barcoded libraries were sequenced on an Illumina MiSeq. The paper's data handling went like this. For each of nine subset-tissue groups, sequencing data from the five patients were pooled, and the groups were then compared using unsupervised clustering of TCR gene usage. The Morisita-Horn index was used to calculate repertoire similarity, with shared sequences weighted according to their contribution to each repertoire. Through fastp at Q25 and MiXCR, TCRdb rebuilt clones from the public reads, retaining in-frame beta chains. Rows merge per CDR3 protein into single entries with the most common DNA and genes. TCRdb, rather than the study authors, made the V and J calls. The sample table shows approximately 40,000 distinct CDR3 sequences, and 25% to 35% are seen once. The leading ten clones occupy roughly 4% of the sample.

CD4+CD45RO+CD25- cells were isolated as memory CD4+ T cells. Tregs, naive and memory CD4+ T cells from tumor, blood and ipsilateral draining lymph nodes of 4 or 5 breast cancer patients underwent full-length TCR alpha and beta sequencing. Tumor tissue, along with lymph nodes from ipsilateral axillary dissection, was perfused with PBS, minced, and then digested using collagenase I and hyaluronidase. FACS confirmed that the sorted cell populations were more than 90% pure. The trim is 4 bases for V and 0 bases for J, with a gap of 8 bases between the germline ends. Counted from cysteine to phenylalanine, this CDR3 has 14 amino acids. Of all the DNA, just the CDR3 is kept, 42 bases in frame from base 1. Sequences LGHNA (CDR1) and YSLEER (CDR2) are obtained from the germline V gene. The study at large found these results: The validation in the larger cohort was limited to a single TCR beta V-J rearrangement instead of whole repertoires. In terms of TCR gene usage, tumor memory CD4+ T cells clustered together with blood and lymph node memory CD4+ cells, as well as with lymph node naive CD4+ cells. The TCR alpha and beta sequences of tumor-infiltrating Tregs showed the greatest overlap with tumor naive CD4+ T cells, followed by blood naive CD4+ T cells.

Notes on this clonotype: The antigen this receptor binds is unknown. Nothing much larger sits one base from this clone, and base qualities are not available.

The source is a female donor with breast cancer. The chain couples TRBV4-3 to TRBJ2-3; matching of 5 bases hints at TRBD2 as the D gene. Material: tumor-infiltrating memory CD4+ T cells sorted from the breast tumor. Interpreted using the paper, the cell subset or site label stands for: memory CD4+ T cells, CD4+CD45RO+CD25-. The DNA is as follows: TGCGCCAGCAGCCCCGGAGGAAGCACAGATACGCAGTATTTT. It codes for CASSPGGSTDTQYF.